One and the same sample provided the 14 T cell receptor beta chains below, sequenced in a study of patients and donors after allogeneic stem cell transplantation. A single record per CDR3 protein comes from TCRdb applying MiXCR to the RT-PCR reads. The sample records around 27,000 distinct CDR3 sequences, over 7% being singletons. Specimen: blood, either unsorted or a sorted T cell fraction (not recorded which). These receptors came from a human donor who was either an allogeneic HSCT recipient or a stem cell or donor lymphocyte infusion donor (not recorded which). It is not recorded whose cells these are; they may come from a transplant donor.

The chain recombines TRBV7-9 with TRBJ1-1; no definite D call. Trimming cost V 5 bases and J 4 bases, with 11 bases left between them. Germline CDR1 is SEHNR and CDR2 is FQNEAQ (reference sequence). CDR3 length: 13 amino acids. CDR3 sequence (DNA): TGTGCCAGCAGCAGAGATGTGGCCACTGAAGCTTTCTTT. Translating gives CASSRDVATEAFF.

A note on this clonotype: This may be a read error: a much more frequent sequence differs by one nucleotide. The gene calls are TRBV7-9 and TRBJ2-1; D might be TRBD2 (5 bases). The CDR3 totals 14 residues. CDR1 and CDR2 from the germline V gene are SEHNR and FQNEAQ (reference sequence). The CDR3 DNA reads as TGTGCCAGCAGCTCCTTAGGACTGTTAGATGAGCAGCTCTTC. Protein sequence: CASSSLGLLDEQLF.

V is TRBV18 and J is TRBJ1-1, with unresolved D. Trimming cost V 6 bases and J 2 bases, with 10 bases left between them. The CDR3 has 13 residues. Germline-derived CDR1 and CDR2 are KGHSH and LQKENI. The CDR3 region has the DNA TGTGCCAGCTCGCGAGATGTTAACACTGAAGCTTTCTTT. Encoded protein: CASSRDVNTEAFF.

This clonotype was counted many times. The chain recombines TRBV7-9 with TRBJ1-4; D perhaps matches TRBD1 (6 bases). The CDR3 has 15 residues. V lost 4 bases and J lost 5, with 14 bases in between. Germline CDR1 reads SEHNR; CDR2 reads FQNEAQ (reference sequence). DNA of the CDR3: TGTGCCAGCAGCTCATGGACAGCGAAAAATGAAAAACTGTTTTTT. Its translation: CASSSWTAKNEKLFF.

CDR3 nucleotide sequence: TGTGCCGGCGGGGAGAGGGATCAGCCCCAGCATTTT. Amino acids: CAGGERDQPQHF. V is TRBV2 and J is TRBJ1-5; D gene uncertain. Germline CDR1 and CDR2: SNHLY and FYNNEI. The CDR3 loop spans 12 amino acids. The ends were cut back, 11 bases at V and 5 bases at J, with 13 bases in the middle.

This clonotype was seen many times. The rearrangement joins TRBV20-1 to TRBJ1-6; unclear D gene. V lost 5 bases and J 0 bases, leaving 11 bases between the germline ends. There are 15 residues in the CDR3. CDR1 is DFQATT and CDR2 is SNEGSKA in the germline V gene (reference sequence). CDR3 amino acids: CSAGDASSYNSPLHF. The CDR3 nucleotides read TGCAGTGCTGGCGACGCAAGCTCCTATAATTCACCCCTCCACTTT.

This clonotype showed up many times. V is TRBV5-5 and J is TRBJ1-4, with unresolved D. The CDR3 totals 14 residues. V lost 4 bases, J lost 14 bases, and 21 bases lay in between. Germline lookup yields CDR1 SGHKS and CDR2 YYEKEE (reference sequence). In nucleotides, the CDR3 is TGTGCCAGCAGCCCTGATTTCTTTGAGCCGCGTCTGTTTTTT. This translates into CASSPDFFEPRLFF.

This clonotype has more than one count but fewer than ten. This sequence joins TRBV5-1 and TRBJ1-2; 10 bases match TRBD1. CDR3 length equals 15 residues. Germline CDR1 and CDR2: SGHRS and YFSETQ. The J segment lost 8 bases and the V segment lost 5 bases, leaving 12 bases of the junction unmatched. For the CDR3, the DNA is TGCGCCAGCAGGGAACCGGGACAGGGGACTGACGGCTACACCTTC. This sequence encodes CASREPGQGTDGYTF.

The sample holds a few counts of this clonotype. V and J are TRBV28 and TRBJ2-6; a possible D gene is TRBD1 (5 bases). Trimming took off 3 bases at V and 0 bases at J, with 12 bases between the two ends. CDR3 length: 17 residues. Germline V gene sequence: CDR1 MDHEN, CDR2 SYDVKM. In DNA form, the CDR3 reads TGTGCCAGCAGTTTGGCACAGGTCCTCTCTGGGGCCAACGTCCTGACTTTC. This gives the protein CASSLAQVLSGANVLTF. The variable domain in full, completed from reference TRBV28 and TRBJ2-6, reads DVKVTQSSRYLVKRTGEKVFLECVQDMDHENMFWYRQDPGLGLRLIYFSYDVKMKEKGDIPEGYSVSREKKERFSLILESASTNQTSMYLCASSLAQVLSGANVLTFGAGSRLTVL.

In its sample, this clonotype was seen many times. The V call is TRBV7-7, the J call TRBJ2-3; 7 positions match TRBD1. CDR1 and CDR2 (germline): SSHAT, FNYEAQ (reference sequence). Trimming at V came to 6 bases and at J to 6 bases, leaving 9 bases not matched to a gene. The CDR3 extends over 14 amino acids. CDR3 bases: TGTGCCAGCAGTGTCGACAGGGTAGCGGATACGCAGTATTTT. This gives the protein CASSVDRVADTQYF. The full variable domain, with the rest looked up from reference TRBV7-7 and TRBJ2-3, is GAGVSQSPRYKVTKRGQDVTLRCDPISSHATLYWYQQALGQGPEFLTYFNYEAQPDKSGLPSDRFSAERPEGSISTLTIQRTEQRDSAMYRCASSVDRVADTQYFGPGTRLTVL.

This clonotype has a handful of counts. The chain combines TRBV24-1 with TRBJ2-5, with D uncertain. The germline gives CDR1 KGHDR, CDR2 SFDVKD. The length of the CDR3 is 12 residues. Trimming removed 5 bases at V and 5 bases at J, with 8 bases between. CDR3 loop: CATSGPTETQYF. The CDR3 DNA reads as TGTGCCACCAGTGGGCCAACGGAGACCCAGTACTTC.

This clonotype has a count of ten or more. J is TRBJ1-1 and V is TRBV24-1; 9 bases line up with TRBD1. CDR1 is KGHDR and CDR2 is SFDVKD in the germline V gene. The ends lost 5 bases at V and 2 bases at J; junction bases unmatched: 8. The CDR3 is made up of 16 amino acids. The DNA of the CDR3 is TGTGCCACCAGTGGTTCTCCGGGACAGGGTAACACTGAAGCTTTCTTT. Its protein is CATSGSPGQGNTEAFF.

This clonotype was detected many times. The chain recombines TRBV4-2 with TRBJ2-6; D is undetermined. CDR1 and CDR2 from the germline V gene are LGHNA and YNFKEQ. V dropped 0 bases and J dropped 0 bases, with 6 bases sitting between them. The CDR3 consists of 16 residues. CDR3 amino acids: CASSQDRVSGANVLTF. As DNA, the CDR3 is TGTGCCAGCAGCCAAGATCGGGTCTCTGGGGCCAACGTCCTGACTTTC.

This clonotype was seen only a few times. At one boundary the junction diverges from the germline segment, which might be a read error. This rearrangement joins TRBV6-1 to TRBJ1-5; TRBD1 might be the D (5 bases). The germline V gene encodes CDR1 MNHNS and CDR2 SASEGT. The CDR3 is 14 amino acids. This CDR3 is CASCDSSWGQPQHF. The CDR3 DNA sequence: TGTGCCAGCTGTGACAGCTCCTGGGGACAGCCCCAGCATTTT.